This is a list of T cell receptor beta chains from one sample in a study of T cells in Graves' hyperthyroidism and ophthalmopathy. TCRdb re-analysed the multiplex PCR reads in MiXCR, keeping a single row per CDR3 protein. Of 600,000 to 850,000 distinct CDR3 sequences listed, over 15% were seen once; the top ten hold 15% to 20%. The material sequenced was blood. The source is a woman between 50 and 59 years old with Graves' hyperthyroidism that later progressed to Graves' ophthalmopathy. CDR3s include the opening cysteine and the closing phenylalanine or tryptophan. A D gene is named only where the DNA matches it firmly. For some rows the clone size is stated as once, few or many, or as a class when expanded; others skip it.

>-|few|TRBV11-2|TRBJ1-2
TGTGCCAGCAGCTTAGACTTCAACTATGGCTACACCTTC
CASSLDFNYGYTF
>-|few|TRBV30|TRBJ1-1
TGTGCCTGGAGTGTGGGTCAGGGGAGTACTGAAGCTTTCTTT
CAWSVGQGSTEAFF
>-|few|TRBV3-1|TRBJ2-2
TGTGCCAGCAGCCAGTCAGGGTACACCGGGGAGCTGTTTTTT
CASSQSGYTGELFF
>-|few|TRBV6-2/TRBV6-3|TRBJ1-2
TGTGCCAGCAGTTATGGCCGAAACTATGGCTACACCTTC
CASSYGRNYGYTF
>-|many|TRBV5-1|TRBJ2-7
TGCGCCAGCAGCTTGGATCGTACCTTGGGGCAGTACTTC
CASSLDRTLGQYF
>-|many|TRBV27|TRBJ1-5
TGTGCCAGCAGTTTCGGGACGGGTTTCCAGCCCCAGCATTTT
CASSFGTGFQPQHF
>-|-|TRBV20-1|TRBJ2-7
TGCAGTGCTAGAGATTCAGGGACCACATATTCCGAGCAGTACTTC
CSARDSGTTYSEQYF
>TRBD1|few|TRBV6-1|TRBJ2-2
TGTGCCAGCAAACCCGACAGGGGACACAACACCGGGGAGCTGTTTTTT
CASKPDRGHNTGELFF
>-|-|TRBV29-1|TRBJ1-2
TGCAGCGCTGCCTTAGGAAACTATGGCTACACCTTC
CSAALGNYGYTF
>-|-|TRBV2|TRBJ1-6
TGTGCCAGCAGTGGGGCCACCGGTAATTCACCCCTCCACTTT
CASSGATGNSPLHF
>-|-|TRBV20-1|TRBJ1-2
TGCAGTGCCCAGATCCCCCCGCAGGGTGGGGTCCGCTACACCTTC
CSAQIPPQGGVRYTF
>TRBD1|-|TRBV20-1|TRBJ1-1
TGCAGTGCTACGGACAGGGGGATGAACACTGAAGCTTTCTTT
CSATDRGMNTEAFF
>-|few|TRBV7-9|TRBJ2-7
TGTGCCAGCAGCTCTTCGACAGACGGGGAACACGAGCAGTACTTC
CASSSSTDGEHEQYF
>-|-|TRBV6-1|TRBJ2-7
TGTGCCAGCAGGGATCTATACGAGCAGTACTTC
CASRDLYEQYF
>TRBD1|-|TRBV5-1|TRBJ1-6
TGCGCCAGCAGCTTGCGGACAGGGGATGAATCACCCCTCCACTTT
CASSLRTGDESPLHF
>-|few|TRBV15|TRBJ1-2
TGTGCCACCAGCAGAGGAAGGGCCCTCTCAGCTAACTATGGCTACACCTTC
CATSRGRALSANYGYTF
>-|few|TRBV12-3/TRBV12-4|TRBJ1-1
TGTGCCAGCACCTCAGATAACACTGAAGCTTTCTTT
CASTSDNTEAFF
>-|-|TRBV4-1|TRBJ1-5
TGCGCCAGCAGCCAAAGTTATAGGAACGGTCAGCCCCAGCATTTT
CASSQSYRNGQPQHF
>-|many|TRBV20-1|TRBJ1-2
TGCAGCGCGACAGTAAACTATGGCTACACCTTC
CSATVNYGYTF
>TRBD2|-|TRBV4-1|TRBJ2-7
TGCGCCAGCAGCCTGGACCCCGGGGGGGTCTCCGAGCAGTACTTC
CASSLDPGGVSEQYF
>-|many|TRBV7-7|TRBJ1-1
TGTGCTAGCAGCTTTGAGGGGGTGGCAGGGGAGGTCTTCGCTGAAGCTTTCTTT
CASSFEGVAGEVFAEAFF
>-|many|TRBV20-1|TRBJ2-5
TGCAGTGCTAGAGCCCGGGCTAGACAAGAGACCCAGTACTTC
CSARARARQETQYF
>-|many|TRBV6-5|TRBJ2-5
TGTGCCAGCAGTTACTCGATCATAGAGACCCAGTACTTC
CASSYSIIETQYF
>TRBD1|many|TRBV5-6|TRBJ2-5
TGTGCCAGCAGCTCGGACAGGGGAATTGTGGCAGAGACCCAGTACTTC
CASSSDRGIVAETQYF
>-|once|TRBV6-5|TRBJ1-4
TGTGCCAGCAGTTACTCGAGCAGGGGAAGGGAAAAACTGTTTTTT
CASSYSSRGREKLFF
>-|-|TRBV4-1|TRBJ2-7
TGCGCCAGCAGCCAAGATACACTCTACGAGCAGTACTTC
CASSQDTLYEQYF
>-|few|TRBV19|TRBJ2-2
TGTGCCAGTAGTATCGACAGCTTAAACACCGGGGAGCTGTTTTTT
CASSIDSLNTGELFF
>TRBD1|many|TRBV12-3/TRBV12-4|TRBJ1-2
TGTGCCAGCAGTTCTACGGGACAGGGTTGGTATGGCTACACCTTC
CASSSTGQGWYGYTF
>-|few|TRBV12-3/TRBV12-4|TRBJ1-2
TGTGCCAGCTATACCCCCAGGGACTATGGCTACACCTTC
CASYTPRDYGYTF
>-|many|TRBV6-4|TRBJ2-3
TGTGCCAGCAGTGACACTAGCACAGATACGCAGTATTTT
CASSDTSTDTQYF
>-|few|TRBV18|TRBJ1-6
TGTGCCAGCTCACCCGTTGGCACCTCCTATAATTCACCCCTCCACTTT
CASSPVGTSYNSPLHF
>-|few|TRBV7-8|TRBJ1-5
TGTGCCAGCAGACTTGGGACAAGCAATCAGCCCCAGCATTTT
CASRLGTSNQPQHF
>-|few|TRBV7-3|TRBJ2-1
TGTGCCAGCAGCTCCCTAGTGGGGTATGAGCAGTTCTTC
CASSSLVGYEQFF
>-|many|TRBV6-1|TRBJ2-5
TGTGCCAGCACCTACGGGCAGGGAGGATCGGAGACCCAGTACTTC
CASTYGQGGSETQYF
>TRBD1|-|TRBV7-2|TRBJ1-2
TGTGCCAGCACCCCGACAGGGCTCCTCCGCTTTGGCTACACCTTC
CASTPTGLLRFGYTF
>-|many|TRBV18|TRBJ1-5
TGTGCCAGCTCACCACCGAATCAGGGTTACCAGCCCCAGCATTTT
CASSPPNQGYQPQHF
>TRBD1|many|TRBV3-1|TRBJ1-2
TGTGCCAGCAGCCAAGTCGGAGGGACAGGGGTACGTCGCTACACCTTC
CASSQVGGTGVRRYTF
>-|once|TRBV27|TRBJ1-6
TGTGCCAGCAGTTTCCCGGGAAATACCCTCCACTTT
CASSFPGNTLHF
>-|few|TRBV2|TRBJ2-5
TGTGCCAGCAGTGAGGATGACTTAGGCGGGGAGACCCAGTACTTC
CASSEDDLGGETQYF
>TRBD2|-|TRBV3-1|TRBJ2-5
TGTGCCAGCAGCCAAGCCGGGACTAGCGGGCTGCAGGAGACCCAGTACTTC
CASSQAGTSGLQETQYF
>-|-|TRBV6-1|TRBJ1-4
TGTGCCAGCAGAGACATAACCCCTGAAAAACTGTTTTTT
CASRDITPEKLFF
>TRBD2|many|TRBV3-1|TRBJ2-2
TGTGCCAGCAGCCTGGGACTAGCGGAAATAAACACCGGGGAGCTGTTTTTT
CASSLGLAEINTGELFF
>TRBD1|few|TRBV6-2/TRBV6-3|TRBJ1-5
TGTGCCAGCGGGTGGCAGGGGGGTAGCAATCAGCCCCAGCATTTT
CASGWQGGSNQPQHF
>-|few|TRBV14|TRBJ2-1
TGTGCCAGCAGCCAAGTTTATTGGGGGGACAATGAGCAGTTCTTC
CASSQVYWGDNEQFF
>-|-|TRBV5-6|TRBJ2-4
TGTGCCAGCAGCTTCGATGAGGGGGTAGCCAAAAACATTCAGTACTTC
CASSFDEGVAKNIQYF
>TRBD2|-|TRBV24-1|TRBJ2-1
TGTGCCACCAGTGATTTCGGGACTAGCGGGCTGCGCCAAATGAATGAGCAGTTCTTC
CATSDFGTSGLRQMNEQFF
>-|-|TRBV5-6|TRBJ1-1
TGTGCCAGCAGCCCTATTGGTCCCTTCATGAACACTGAAGCTTTCTTT
CASSPIGPFMNTEAFF
>-|few|TRBV12-3/TRBV12-4|TRBJ1-6
TGTGCCAGCAGTTTAGTTCCGGGGGCCGAAGGATCACCCCTCCACTTT
CASSLVPGAEGSPLHF
>-|few|TRBV6-1|TRBJ2-5
TGTGCCAGCAGTCGCGAGGGGGGTGCCGGGACCCAGTACTTC
CASSREGGAGTQYF
>-|-|TRBV19|TRBJ2-3
TGTGCCAGTAGTATACCCAGCGGAAGCACAGATACGCAGTATTTT
CASSIPSGSTDTQYF
>-|-|TRBV4-2|TRBJ1-1
TGTGCCAGCAGCCCCCCGAGGGGTACTGAAGCTTTCTTT
CASSPPRGTEAFF
>TRBD2|few|TRBV11-3|TRBJ2-5
TGTGCCAGCAGCTTTAGCGGGGGCCAACAAGAGACCCAGTACTTC
CASSFSGGQQETQYF
>-|few|TRBV7-6|TRBJ1-4
TGTGCCAGCAGCTTAGACCCAGGGACTAATGAAAAACTGTTTTTT
CASSLDPGTNEKLFF
>-|-|TRBV19|TRBJ1-1
TGTGCCAGTGCCGATGGGGACACTGAAGCTTTCTTT
CASADGDTEAFF
>-|many|TRBV6-1|TRBJ1-1
TGTGCCAGCAGTGATCCTGGGACACAACACACTGAAGCTTTCTTT
CASSDPGTQHTEAFF
>-|many|TRBV5-6|TRBJ1-5
TGTGCCAGCAGCTTTTTTCCAGGGTCAGGCAATCAGCCCCAGCATTTT
CASSFFPGSGNQPQHF
>-|-|TRBV9|TRBJ1-5
TGTGCCAGCAGCGTAGCGGCAAATCAGCCCCAGCATTTT
CASSVAANQPQHF